This is a list of T cell receptor beta chains from one sample in a study of T-cell memory formation after mild COVID-19. One entry per CDR3 protein, called by TCRdb with MiXCR from the 5' RACE reads. The table lists a few hundred thousand distinct CDR3 sequences, around 27% of them singletons. The material sequenced was PBMCs or a T cell subset sorted from them (not recorded which). These receptors all stem from an adult woman who had mild COVID-19 (a few samples of this study predate the infection). Cell type and time point are not known. Each CDR3 is given with its conserved first and last residue. Each record gives: V gene, D gene, J gene, clone size, CDR3 protein, CDR3 DNA. The D gene is left open where the match is weak. Clone size is stated in some rows and not others, as once, few, many or a class when expanded.

>TRBV7-2|.|TRBJ1-5|few
CASTWTDNQPQHF
TGTGCCAGCACCTGGACGGATAATCAGCCCCAGCATTTT
>TRBV27|.|TRBJ2-3|.
CASSPPGHHTQYF
TGTGCCAGCAGTCCTCCGGGGCACCATACGCAGTATTTT
>TRBV24-1|TRBD2|TRBJ2-7|.
CATSSGGEQYF
TGTGCCACCTCTTCGGGAGGCGAGCAGTACTTC
>TRBV6-5|TRBD1|TRBJ1-2|.
CASSTRTGYSYGYTF
TGTGCCAGCAGTACTCGGACAGGGTACAGCTATGGCTACACCTTC
>TRBV11-1|TRBD1|TRBJ2-3|.
CASSLGDRGRTDTQYF
TGTGCCAGCAGCTTAGGGGACAGGGGTCGCACAGATACGCAGTATTTT
>TRBV2|TRBD1|TRBJ2-2|few
CASRFGTAQAGELFF
TGTGCCAGCAGATTCGGGACAGCCCAAGCCGGGGAGCTGTTTTTT
>TRBV29-1|.|TRBJ2-2|.
CSVEQVNTGELFF
TGCAGCGTTGAACAGGTGAACACCGGGGAGCTGTTTTTT
>TRBV12-3/TRBV12-4|TRBD2|TRBJ2-5|few
CASTPGGEETQYF
TGTGCCAGCACGCCGGGGGGGGAAGAGACCCAGTACTTC
>TRBV29-1|.|TRBJ2-6|.
CSVDGGSGANVLTF
TGCAGCGTTGACGGGGGCTCTGGGGCCAACGTCCTGACTTTC
>TRBV4-2|TRBD1|TRBJ2-1|few
CASSQTGTVNEQFF
TGTGCCAGCAGCCAAACCGGGACAGTGAATGAGCAGTTCTTC
>TRBV7-3|TRBD2|TRBJ2-1|.
CASSWSSGDGSEQFF
TGTGCCAGCAGCTGGAGTAGCGGGGATGGGAGTGAGCAGTTCTTC
>TRBV3-1|.|TRBJ2-3|many
CASSPFLARRDTQYF
TGTGCCAGCAGCCCTTTCCTAGCGAGGCGGGATACGCAGTATTTT
>TRBV29-1|TRBD2|TRBJ2-7|.
CSVLAGGPEQYF
TGCAGCGTACTAGCGGGGGGGCCCGAGCAGTACTTC
>TRBV19|TRBD1|TRBJ1-5|few
CASSTRDRGQPQHF
TGTGCCAGTAGTACCCGGGACAGGGGCCAGCCCCAGCATTTT
>TRBV12-3/TRBV12-4|.|TRBJ1-2|.
CASSLFGNGYTF
TGTGCCAGCAGTTTGTTCGGGAATGGCTACACCTTC
>TRBV4-2|.|TRBJ2-7|.
CASSQDGRAYYEQYF
TGTGCCAGCAGCCAAGATGGCAGGGCATATTACGAGCAGTACTTC
>TRBV4-1|.|TRBJ2-1|.
CASSQGAGQIDNEQFF
TGCGCCAGCAGCCAAGGTGCAGGGCAGATAGACAATGAGCAGTTCTTC
>TRBV6-5|.|TRBJ1-2|.
CASSYSLGQAGGYTF
TGTGCCAGCAGTTACTCGCTAGGTCAGGCCGGTGGCTACACCTTC
>TRBV15|TRBD2|TRBJ2-7|.
CATSMALAGAYEQYF
TGTGCCACCAGCATGGCGCTAGCGGGAGCCTACGAGCAGTACTTC
>TRBV12-3/TRBV12-4|TRBD2|TRBJ2-1|.
CASSPKGGLASNEQFF
TGTGCCAGCAGTCCTAAGGGGGGACTAGCGTCCAATGAGCAGTTCTTC
>TRBV9|TRBD1|TRBJ2-7|many
CASSPAGTGSYEQYF
TGTGCCAGCAGCCCAGCAGGGACAGGGTCCTACGAGCAGTACTTC
>TRBV2|.|TRBJ2-3|.
CASSELGSGVSTDTQYF
TGTGCCAGCAGTGAACTGGGTAGCGGAGTTAGCACAGATACGCAGTATTTT
>TRBV20-1|.|TRBJ2-1|.
CSARDVASSYNEQFF
TGCAGTGCTAGAGATGTAGCGAGCTCCTACAATGAGCAGTTCTTC
>TRBV24-1|.|TRBJ1-5|few
CATSAEGIRPQHF
TGTGCCACCAGTGCTGAGGGGATAAGGCCCCAGCATTTT
>TRBV30|TRBD2|TRBJ2-5|few
CAWSRLAGYQETQYF
TGTGCCTGGAGTCGGCTAGCGGGGTACCAAGAGACCCAGTACTTC
>TRBV18|TRBD2|TRBJ2-1|.
CASSELAGGPYEQFF
TGTGCCAGCTCAGAGCTAGCGGGAGGGCCCTATGAGCAGTTCTTC
>TRBV7-9|.|TRBJ2-7|.
CASSLGAGTTYEQYF
TGTGCCAGCAGCTTAGGAGCGGGTACTACCTACGAGCAGTACTTC
>TRBV4-1|.|TRBJ2-2|.
CASSLGRDTGELFF
TGCGCCAGCAGCCTGGGACGGGACACCGGGGAGCTGTTTTTT
>TRBV24-1|.|TRBJ1-1|few
CATKPGPEDTEAFF
TGTGCCACCAAGCCGGGACCGGAGGACACTGAAGCTTTCTTT
>TRBV24-1|.|TRBJ2-7|.
CATSDPSRAEQYF
TGTGCCACCAGTGATCCTTCTAGAGCCGAGCAGTACTTC
>TRBV20-1|.|TRBJ1-6|few
CSARDVGNSPLHF
TGCAGTGCTAGAGATGTGGGGAATTCACCCCTCCACTTT
>TRBV6-2/TRBV6-3|.|TRBJ2-5|many
CASSTLGTPKETQYF
TGTGCCAGCAGTACCCTAGGGACACCGAAAGAGACCCAGTACTTC
>TRBV7-2|TRBD1|TRBJ1-5|.
CASSSRGSTGVQPQHF
TGTGCCAGCAGCTCTCGGGGGTCGACAGGGGTTCAGCCCCAGCATTTT
>TRBV5-5|TRBD2|TRBJ2-1|many
CASSWGLAGVYNEQFF
TGTGCCAGCAGCTGGGGACTAGCGGGAGTATACAATGAGCAGTTCTTC
>TRBV6-5|.|TRBJ2-3|.
CASSYHFTDTQYF
TGTGCCAGCAGTTACCACTTCACAGATACGCAGTATTTT
>TRBV7-2|.|TRBJ2-7|.
CASSPPASYEQYF
TGTGCCAGCAGCCCCCCAGCGTCGTACGAGCAGTACTTC
>TRBV20-1|TRBD2|TRBJ2-3|.
CSAQSSGSWADTQYF
TGCAGTGCGCAGTCTAGCGGGAGTTGGGCAGATACGCAGTATTTT
>TRBV7-2|.|TRBJ2-7|few
CASSPPRGAAEQYF
TGTGCCAGCAGCCCACCCCGGGGGGCAGCCGAGCAGTACTTC
>TRBV7-8|.|TRBJ2-3|.
CASSLALGGGSTDTQYF
TGTGCCAGCAGCTTAGCCCTAGGGGGGGGAAGCACAGATACGCAGTATTTT
>TRBV7-2|.|TRBJ2-3|few
CASSLGLGTSTDTQYF
TGTGCCAGCAGCTTAGGTCTCGGAACTAGCACAGATACGCAGTATTTT
>TRBV20-1|.|TRBJ2-3|.
CSARAGRQRPTDTQYF
TGCAGTGCTAGGGCGGGAAGGCAGCGACCAACAGATACGCAGTATTTT
>TRBV5-1|.|TRBJ2-3|.
CASRKQGHGTDTQYF
TGCGCCAGCAGAAAACAGGGTCACGGCACAGATACGCAGTATTTT
>TRBV5-1|.|TRBJ1-1|.
CASSSGQTNTEAFF
TGCGCCAGCAGCTCCGGACAGACGAACACTGAAGCTTTCTTT
>TRBV7-6|.|TRBJ2-7|few
CASSLGGSPSRLYEQYF
TGTGCCAGCAGCTTAGGGGGTAGTCCCTCTAGGCTCTACGAGCAGTACTTC
>TRBV7-6|.|TRBJ1-1|.
CASSSRGLNTEAFF
TGTGCCAGCAGCTCCAGGGGCCTAAACACTGAAGCTTTCTTT
>TRBV6-5|TRBD1|TRBJ1-2|.
CASSDTGQGAYGYTF
TGTGCCAGCAGTGATACGGGACAGGGGGCCTATGGCTACACCTTC
>TRBV20-1|TRBD1|TRBJ1-1|.
CSATGQGGTEAFF
TGCAGTGCTACCGGGCAGGGGGGCACTGAAGCTTTCTTT
>TRBV19|.|TRBJ2-5|.
CASSILSGPLGTETQYF
TGTGCCAGTAGTATTCTTTCAGGACCCCTCGGGACGGAGACCCAGTACTTC
>TRBV4-3|.|TRBJ2-3|few
CASSQDGLQGDTQYF
TGCGCCAGCAGCCAAGATGGTCTACAGGGAGATACGCAGTATTTT
>TRBV7-2|.|TRBJ2-3|.
CASNGMTDTQYF
TGTGCCAGCAACGGTATGACAGATACGCAGTATTTT
>TRBV4-2|.|TRBJ1-2|.
CASRPDGGDNYGYTF
TGTGCCAGCAGACCGGACGGAGGGGATAACTATGGCTACACCTTC
>TRBV12-3/TRBV12-4|.|TRBJ1-1|.
CASSRSTDNTEAFF
TGTGCCAGCAGCCGAAGTACAGACAATACTGAAGCTTTCTTT
>TRBV6-2/TRBV6-3|TRBD1|TRBJ2-5|once
CARSSSGTGFALKDNTRETQYF
TGTGCCAGAAGTTCCTCCGGGACAGGGTTCGCCCTGAAGGATAACACAAGGGAGACCCAGTACTTC
>TRBV6-6|.|TRBJ1-2|few
CASTPGARENYGYTF
TGTGCCAGCACCCCAGGGGCCAGGGAGAACTATGGCTACACCTTC
>TRBV12-3/TRBV12-4|TRBD2|TRBJ2-2|.
CASSFFLLAGGPIGELFF
TGTGCCAGCAGTTTCTTTTTACTAGCGGGAGGGCCAATCGGGGAGCTGTTTTTT
>TRBV7-9|TRBD1|TRBJ1-5|few
CASSYSTGDQPQHF
TGTGCCAGCAGCTACTCGACAGGGGATCAGCCCCAGCATTTT
>TRBV20-1|TRBD2|TRBJ2-6|few
CSARWRGVSGANVLTF
TGCAGTGCTAGGTGGCGGGGGGTCTCTGGGGCCAACGTCCTGACTTTC
>TRBV20-1|.|TRBJ2-7|few
CSASAVSSYEQYF
TGCAGTGCTAGTGCAGTTAGCTCCTACGAGCAGTACTTC
>TRBV25-1|TRBD1|TRBJ1-2|.
CASSEPDRGRYGYTF
TGTGCCAGCAGTGAACCGGACAGGGGCCGCTATGGCTACACCTTC
>TRBV20-1|TRBD1|TRBJ1-5|few
CSAGTAYSNQPQHF
TGCAGTGCTGGGACAGCGTATAGCAATCAGCCCCAGCATTTT